The 6 T cell receptor beta chains below were found in one sample sequenced in a study of blood T cell repertoires in COVID-19. Profiled with immunoSEQ multiplex PCR; TCRdb holds only in-frame clones, not every one. This table has some 170,000 clones, under 95% appearing once. The material sequenced was peripheral blood. These receptors were collected from a man in his 60s with active or convalescent COVID-19.

The chain combines TRBV3-1 (or the pseudogene TRBV3-2) with TRBJ2-7, with D possibly being TRBD2 (6 bases). The CDR3 length is 13 residues. V lost 1 base and J lost 6, with 10 bases in between. Germline V gene data show CDR1 as LGHDT and CDR2 as YNNKEL (reference sequence). The CDR3 reads CASSQAGVSEQYF. CDR3 in DNA: TGTGCCAGCAGCCAAGCGGGAGTGAGCGAGCAGTACTTC.

This sequence joins TRBV4-2 and TRBJ1-2; maybe TRBD1 (6 bases). V was shortened by 0 bases and J by 7 bases, with 15 bases between the two germline ends. CDR1 and CDR2 (germline): LGHNA, YNFKEQ. This CDR3 is built from 15 residues. CDR3 nucleotides: TGTGCCAGCAGCCAAGAGACAGGACGACCGACTGGCTACACCTTC. It is translated as CASSQETGRPTGYTF.

V gene TRBV10-3 combines with J gene TRBJ1-1; a weak D match, TRBD1 (5 bases). V lost 5 bases and J 0 bases, leaving 10 bases between the germline ends. This CDR3 comprises 14 residues. Germline assignment: CDR1 ENHRY and CDR2 SYGVKD. The CDR3 DNA reads as TGTGCCATCAGTATCGACAGTCTGAACACTGAAGCTTTCTTT. Its translation is CAISIDSLNTEAFF.

This clone was recorded only once. The genes are TRBV9 and TRBJ2-5, with D possibly matching TRBD2 (5 bases). Germline V CDR1 and CDR2: SGDLS, YYNGEE. The V end lost 0 bases, the J end lost 7 bases, and 10 bases lay between the germline ends. The CDR3 runs 13 residues. In DNA form, the CDR3 reads TGTGCCAGCAGCGTAGCGGGGTATGGGACCCAGTACTTC. Amino acids: CASSVAGYGTQYF.

The chain joins TRBV5-1 to TRBJ2-7; tentative D call: TRBD1 (6 bases). Trimming took 2 bases from V and 3 from J, leaving 12 bases between them. Looked up from germline, CDR1 is SGHRS and CDR2 is YFSETQ. There are 14 residues in the CDR3. CDR3 region: CASSFDRMFYEQYF. The CDR3 bases are TGCGCCAGCAGCTTTGACAGGATGTTCTACGAGCAGTACTTC.

The V gene is TRBV28, the J gene TRBJ2-3, with a tentative D call TRBD1 (6 bases). CDR3 size: 13 residues. Germline CDR1 reads MDHEN; CDR2 reads SYDVKM. Trimming removed 7 bases at V and 4 bases at J, with 12 bases between. CDR3 residues: CASNPQGSDTQYF. The DNA of the CDR3 is TGTGCCAGCAACCCCCAGGGGTCAGATACGCAGTATTTT. The variable domain in full, completed from reference TRBV28 and TRBJ2-3, reads DVKVTQSSRYLVKRTGEKVFLECVQDMDHENMFWYRQDPGLGLRLIYFSYDVKMKEKGDIPEGYSVSREKKERFSLILESASTNQTSMYLCASNPQGSDTQYFGPGTRLTVL.